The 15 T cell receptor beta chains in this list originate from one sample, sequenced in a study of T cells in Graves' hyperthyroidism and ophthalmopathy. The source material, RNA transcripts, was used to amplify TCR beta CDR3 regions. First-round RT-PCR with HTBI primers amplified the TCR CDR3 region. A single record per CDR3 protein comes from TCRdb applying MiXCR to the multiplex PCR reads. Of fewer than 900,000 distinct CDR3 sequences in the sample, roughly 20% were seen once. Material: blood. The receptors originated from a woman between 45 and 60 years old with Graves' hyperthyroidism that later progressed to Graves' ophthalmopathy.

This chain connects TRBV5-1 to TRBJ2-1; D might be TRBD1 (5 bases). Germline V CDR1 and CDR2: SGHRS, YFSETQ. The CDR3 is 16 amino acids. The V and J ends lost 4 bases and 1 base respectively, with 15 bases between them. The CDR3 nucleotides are TGCGCCAGCAGCACGCAAGACCGACAGTCCTACAATGAGCAGTTCTTC. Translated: CASSTQDRQSYNEQFF. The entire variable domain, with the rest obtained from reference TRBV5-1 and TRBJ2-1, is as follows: KAGVTQTPRYLIKTRGQQVTLSCSPISGHRSVSWYQQTPGQGLQFLFEYFSETQRNKGNFPGRFSGRQFSNSRSEMNVSTLELGDSALYLCASSTQDRQSYNEQFFGPGTRLTVL.

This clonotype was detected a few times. The CDR3 nucleotides read TGTGCCACCAGTGATTTCCCGACCTCTGGGGCCAACGTCCTGACTTTC. Translating it yields CATSDFPTSGANVLTF. The chain uses TRBV24-1 and TRBJ2-6; no definite D call. Germline V CDR1 and CDR2: KGHDR, SFDVKD. Trimming stripped 1 base from V and 0 bases from J, with 6 bases between. CDR3 length: 16 residues.

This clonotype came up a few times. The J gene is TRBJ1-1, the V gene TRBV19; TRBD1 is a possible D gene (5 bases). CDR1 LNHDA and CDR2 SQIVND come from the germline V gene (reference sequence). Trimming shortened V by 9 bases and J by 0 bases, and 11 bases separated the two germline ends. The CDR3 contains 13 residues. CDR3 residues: CASLSGLNTEAFF. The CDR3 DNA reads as TGTGCCAGCCTTTCAGGGTTGAACACTGAAGCTTTCTTT.

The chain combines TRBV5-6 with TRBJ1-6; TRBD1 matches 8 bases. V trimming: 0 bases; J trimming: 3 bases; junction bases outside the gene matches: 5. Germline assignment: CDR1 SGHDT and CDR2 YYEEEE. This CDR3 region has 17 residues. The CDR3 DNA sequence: TGTGCCAGCAGCTTGGGACAGGGGATGGTCTATAATTCACCCCTCCACTTT. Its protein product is CASSLGQGMVYNSPLHF.

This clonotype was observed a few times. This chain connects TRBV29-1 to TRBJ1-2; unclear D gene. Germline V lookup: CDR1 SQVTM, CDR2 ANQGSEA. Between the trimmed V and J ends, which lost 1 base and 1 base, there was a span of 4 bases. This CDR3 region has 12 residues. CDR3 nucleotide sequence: TGCAGCGTTGAAGGTTTTAACTATGGCTACACCTTC. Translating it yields CSVEGFNYGYTF.

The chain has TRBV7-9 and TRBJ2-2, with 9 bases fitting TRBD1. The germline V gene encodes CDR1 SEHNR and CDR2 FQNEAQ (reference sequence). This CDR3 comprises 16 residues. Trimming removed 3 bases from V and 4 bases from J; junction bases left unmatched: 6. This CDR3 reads CASSLTQGAGTGELFF. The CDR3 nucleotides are TGTGCCAGCAGCTTGACACAGGGGGCCGGCACCGGGGAGCTGTTTTTT.

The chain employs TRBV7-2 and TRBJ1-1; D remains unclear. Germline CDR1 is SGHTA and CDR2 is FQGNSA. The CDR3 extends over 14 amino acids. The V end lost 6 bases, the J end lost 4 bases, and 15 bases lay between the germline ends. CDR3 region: CASSIEGLGTEAFF. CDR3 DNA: TGTGCCAGCAGTATCGAGGGTTTGGGCACTGAAGCTTTCTTT.

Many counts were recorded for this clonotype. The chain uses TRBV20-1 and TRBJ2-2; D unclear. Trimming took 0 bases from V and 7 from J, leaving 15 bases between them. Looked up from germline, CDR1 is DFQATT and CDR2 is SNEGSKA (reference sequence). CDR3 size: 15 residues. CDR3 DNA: TGCAGTGCTAGAGATAGGACCCGACACAGCGGGGAGCTGTTTTTT. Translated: CSARDRTRHSGELFF.

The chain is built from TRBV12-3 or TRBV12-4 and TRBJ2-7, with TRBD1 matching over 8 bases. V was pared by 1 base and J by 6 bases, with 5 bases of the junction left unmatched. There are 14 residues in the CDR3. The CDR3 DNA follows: TGTGCCAGCAGTTTAGGGACAGGGTTCAGCGAGCAGTACTTC. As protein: CASSLGTGFSEQYF.

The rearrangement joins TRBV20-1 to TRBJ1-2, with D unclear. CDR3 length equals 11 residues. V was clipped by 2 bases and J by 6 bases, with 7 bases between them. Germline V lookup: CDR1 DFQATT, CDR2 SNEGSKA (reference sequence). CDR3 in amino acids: CSARSGHGYTF. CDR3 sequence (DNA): TGCAGTGCTAGAAGCGGGCATGGCTACACCTTC.

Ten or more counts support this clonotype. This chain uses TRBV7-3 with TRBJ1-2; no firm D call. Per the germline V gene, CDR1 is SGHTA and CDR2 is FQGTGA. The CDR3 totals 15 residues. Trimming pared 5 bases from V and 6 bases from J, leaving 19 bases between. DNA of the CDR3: TGTGCCAGCAGCCCCGCCGCCGCAGGCCGCGATGGCTACACCTTC. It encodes CASSPAAAGRDGYTF. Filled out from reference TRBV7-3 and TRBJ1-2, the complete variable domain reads GAGVSQTPSNKVTEKGKYVELRCDPISGHTALYWYRQSLGQGPEFLIYFQGTGAADDSGLPNDRFFAVRPEGSVSTLKIQRTERGDSAVYLCASSPAAAGRDGYTFGSGTRLTVV.

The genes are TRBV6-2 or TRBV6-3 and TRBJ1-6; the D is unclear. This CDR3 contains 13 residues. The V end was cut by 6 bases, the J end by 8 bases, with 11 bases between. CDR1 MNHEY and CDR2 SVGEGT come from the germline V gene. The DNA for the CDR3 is TGTGCCAGCAGCAGATCAAAACATTCACCCCTCCACTTT. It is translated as CASSRSKHSPLHF.

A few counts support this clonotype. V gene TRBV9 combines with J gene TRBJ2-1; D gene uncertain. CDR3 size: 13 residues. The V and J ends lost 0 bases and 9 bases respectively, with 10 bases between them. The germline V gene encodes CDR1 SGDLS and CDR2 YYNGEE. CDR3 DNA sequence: TGTGCCAGCAGCGTAGGTACAGCAGGTGAGCAGTTCTTC. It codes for CASSVGTAGEQFF. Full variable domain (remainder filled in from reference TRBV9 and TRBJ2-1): DSGVTQTPKHLITATGQRVTLRCSPRSGDLSVYWYQQSLDQGLQFLIQYYNGEERAKGNILERFSAQQFPDLHSELNLSSLELGDSALYFCASSVGTAGEQFFGPGTRLTVL.

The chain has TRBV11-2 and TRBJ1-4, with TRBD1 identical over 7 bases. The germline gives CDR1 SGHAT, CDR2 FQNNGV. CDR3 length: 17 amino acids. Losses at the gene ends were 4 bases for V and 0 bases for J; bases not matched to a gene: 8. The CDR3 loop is CASSSLTDRATNEKLFF. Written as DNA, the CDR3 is TGTGCCAGCAGCTCCCTTACCGACAGGGCAACTAATGAAAAACTGTTTTTT.

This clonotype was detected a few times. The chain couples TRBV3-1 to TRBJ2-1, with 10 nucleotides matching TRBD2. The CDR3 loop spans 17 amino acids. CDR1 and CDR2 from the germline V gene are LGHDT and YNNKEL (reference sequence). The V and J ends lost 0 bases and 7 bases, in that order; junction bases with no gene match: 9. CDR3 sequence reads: CASSQEGLSGGANEQFF. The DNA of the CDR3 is TGTGCCAGCAGCCAAGAGGGACTAAGCGGGGGGGCGAATGAGCAGTTCTTC.